The 30 T cell receptor beta chains presented below share a single source sample, sequenced in a study of early T cells in non-severe SARS-CoV-2 infection. From the 5' RACE reads, TCRdb called clonotypes with MiXCR, one entry per CDR3 protein. The sample shows about 60,000 distinct CDR3 sequences, around 14% of them seen only once. The sequenced sample was whole blood. The receptors were sampled from an adult who was a healthcare worker with PCR-confirmed SARS-CoV-2 infection or an uninfected control (not recorded which).

This clonotype has more than one count but fewer than ten. The V and J genes are TRBV7-2 and TRBJ2-5, with 7 nucleotides matching TRBD2. Per the germline V gene, CDR1 is SGHTA and CDR2 is FQGNSA. V was pared by 4 bases and J by 2 bases, with 4 bases of the junction left unmatched. The CDR3 length is 14 residues. The CDR3 here is CASSWERGQETQYF. The CDR3 DNA reads TGTGCCAGCAGCTGGGAGCGGGGACAAGAGACCCAGTACTTC.

The CDR3 loop is CASRDRWNTGELFF. The CDR3 DNA sequence: TGTGCCAGTCGCGACAGGTGGAACACCGGGGAGCTGTTTTTT. The chain employs TRBV19 and TRBJ2-2; D may be TRBD1 (6 bases). The V end lost 8 bases, the J end lost 1 base, and 11 bases lay between the germline ends. CDR1 and CDR2 (germline): LNHDA, SQIVND (reference sequence). The CDR3 is 14 residues long.

J is TRBJ1-4 and V is TRBV6-1; 8 bases agree with TRBD1. Germline assignment: CDR1 MNHNS and CDR2 SASEGT. This CDR3 has 15 amino acids. Trimming removed 5 bases from V and 3 bases from J; junction bases left unmatched: 5. CDR3 nucleotides: TGTGCCAGCAGTCCAGGGGGCCCAGCTAATGAAAAACTGTTTTTT. This codes for CASSPGGPANEKLFF.

This clonotype was observed a handful of times. The chain links TRBV11-1 to TRBJ1-1; D unresolved. In germline, CDR1 is SGHAT, CDR2 FQDESV (reference sequence). This CDR3 comprises 13 residues. Trimming took 4 bases from V and 6 from J, leaving 12 bases between them. This chain's CDR3 is CASSSEGVAEAFF. Written as DNA, the CDR3 is TGTGCCAGCAGCTCGGAGGGAGTCGCTGAAGCTTTCTTT. Full variable domain (outside the CDR3, taken from reference TRBV11-1 and TRBJ1-1): EAEVAQSPRYKITEKSQAVAFWCDPISGHATLYWYRQILGQGPELLVQFQDESVVDDSQLPKDRFSAERLKGVDSTLKIQPAELGDSAMYLCASSSEGVAEAFFGQGTRLTVV.

V gene TRBV11-2 combines with J gene TRBJ2-7; 8 positions agree with TRBD2. Germline V lookup: CDR1 SGHAT, CDR2 FQNNGV. With V trimmed by 5 bases and J by 3 bases, 3 bases remained unmatched. The CDR3 runs 13 residues. CDR3: CASSAGTSYEQYF. CDR3 DNA sequence: TGTGCCAGCAGCGCCGGGACTAGCTACGAGCAGTACTTC.

This clonotype was counted between two and nine times. This sequence joins TRBV12-3 or TRBV12-4 and TRBJ2-5; no clear D. Trimming stripped 3 bases from V and 4 bases from J, with 6 bases between. This CDR3 is built from 12 residues. The CDR3 loop is CASSFRGETQYF. The DNA for the CDR3 is TGTGCCAGCAGTTTTCGAGGAGAGACCCAGTACTTC.

This clonotype was seen repeatedly, ten times or more. This chain links TRBV11-2 with TRBJ1-1; D gene ambiguous. Germline values: CDR1 SGHAT, CDR2 FQNNGV. The CDR3 extends over 14 amino acids. Trimming shortened V by 0 bases and J by 7 bases, and 12 bases separated the two germline ends. The CDR3 sequence is CASSLDRVGFEAFF. CDR3 DNA sequence: TGTGCCAGCAGCTTAGATCGTGTCGGCTTTGAAGCTTTCTTT.

This clonotype was detected only a few times. The chain combines TRBV19 with TRBJ2-1; TRBD2 is a possible D gene (5 bases). The V and J ends lost 6 bases and 8 bases respectively, with 14 bases between them. The germline V gene encodes CDR1 LNHDA and CDR2 SQIVND (reference sequence). This CDR3 comprises 13 residues. In DNA, the CDR3 is TGTGCCAGTAGACCCCAGGTCGGGGATGAGCAGTTCTTC. Translated: CASRPQVGDEQFF.

This clonotype came up a few times. This chain joins TRBV27 and TRBJ1-5; D may be TRBD1 (6 bases). Between the trimmed V and J ends, which lost 2 bases and 4 bases, there was a span of 9 bases. CDR1 MNHEY and CDR2 SMNVEV come from the germline V gene (reference sequence). The CDR3 runs 14 residues. Written as DNA, the CDR3 is TGTGCCAGCAGTTTACAGGGGAGGAATCAGCCCCAGCATTTT. Its translation: CASSLQGRNQPQHF.

The V call is TRBV20-1, the J call TRBJ2-3, with 11 positions matching TRBD2. V shed 6 bases and J 3 bases; nucleotides not matched to a gene: 5. CDR3 length: 14 residues. Germline V gene data show CDR1 as DFQATT and CDR2 as SNEGSKA (reference sequence). The CDR3 DNA reads as TGCAGTGCATGGACTAGCGGGTCAACAGATACGCAGTATTTT. Translated, it gives CSAWTSGSTDTQYF.

The chain joins TRBV29-1 to TRBJ1-2; a weak D match, TRBD1 (5 bases). Deletions cut 7 bases from V and 2 bases from J, with 8 bases between. CDR1 and CDR2 from the germline V gene are SQVTM and ANQGSEA. The CDR3 is made up of 11 amino acids. The CDR3: CSGGDNYGYTF. DNA of the CDR3: TGCAGCGGAGGGGACAACTATGGCTACACCTTC.

This clonotype came up a few times. The rearrangement links TRBV6-1 to TRBJ2-1; D is unresolved. The germline V and J ends were trimmed by 6 bases and 0 bases, with 12 bases remaining between them. Germline values: CDR1 MNHNS, CDR2 SASEGT. The CDR3 runs to 15 residues. CDR3 sequence reads: CASSPRVYSYNEQFF. The CDR3, as DNA: TGTGCCAGCAGCCCCCGGGTTTACTCCTACAATGAGCAGTTCTTC.

This clonotype was found many times. V usage is TRBV12-3 or TRBV12-4 and J usage is TRBJ1-4; D is unclear. The V end lost 2 bases, the J end lost 7 bases, and 11 bases lay between the germline ends. The CDR3 runs to 14 residues. The CDR3 region is CASSLRRKGEKLFF. The CDR3 coding sequence is TGTGCCAGCAGTTTACGACGAAAGGGTGAAAAACTGTTTTTT.

The chain couples TRBV4-2 to TRBJ2-7; D tentatively fits TRBD1 or TRBD2 (5 bases each). With 0 bases removed from V and 6 bases from J, the gap between germline ends came to 21 bases. This CDR3 contains 17 residues. The germline CDR1 and CDR2 sequences are LGHNA and YNFKEQ. The CDR3 reads CASSQEGARGTLAEQYF. CDR3 coding DNA: TGTGCCAGCAGCCAAGAAGGGGCTCGGGGAACCTTAGCCGAGCAGTACTTC.

This clonotype was seen a few times. The chain uses TRBV5-1 and TRBJ2-3; 9 positions agree with TRBD2. There are 15 residues in the CDR3. CDR1 SGHRS and CDR2 YFSETQ come from the germline V gene. With 3 bases clipped from V and 0 bases from J, the junction kept 2 bases outside the gene matches. The CDR3 DNA reads TGCGCCAGCAGCTCTAGCGGGACCAGCACAGATACGCAGTATTTT. Amino acid sequence: CASSSSGTSTDTQYF. Based on the CDR3 plus reference TRBV5-1 and TRBJ2-3, the full variable domain is KAGVTQTPRYLIKTRGQQVTLSCSPISGHRSVSWYQQTPGQGLQFLFEYFSETQRNKGNFPGRFSGRQFSNSRSEMNVSTLELGDSALYLCASSSSGTSTDTQYFGPGTRLTVL.

The chain links TRBV29-1 to TRBJ2-5; 8 positions agree with TRBD1. The CDR3 consists of 14 residues. The J segment lost 9 bases and the V segment lost 8 bases, leaving 17 bases of the junction unmatched. Germline assignment: CDR1 SQVTM and CDR2 ANQGSEA. CDR3 protein: CSPFFGGTGSSQYF. CDR3 DNA sequence: TGCAGCCCCTTTTTTGGGGGGACAGGCTCTTCCCAGTACTTC.

The genes are TRBV29-1 and TRBJ2-1; TRBD1 aligns across 7 bases. The germline V gene encodes CDR1 SQVTM and CDR2 ANQGSEA. There are 13 residues in the CDR3. V was pared by 6 bases and J by 6 bases, with 8 bases of the junction left unmatched. The CDR3 sequence: CSVGEGQINEQFF. The CDR3 DNA reads as TGCAGCGTGGGAGAGGGACAGATCAATGAGCAGTTCTTC.

This clonotype was seen a handful of times. The rearrangement uses TRBV7-9 and TRBJ1-5; D possibly corresponds to TRBD1 (6 bases). This CDR3 comprises 12 residues. V lost 5 bases and J 8 bases, leaving 10 bases between the germline ends. Looked up from germline, CDR1 is SEHNR and CDR2 is FQNEAQ (reference sequence). The CDR3 reads CASSPPGEPQHF. CDR3 bases: TGTGCCAGCAGCCCGCCAGGGGAGCCCCAGCATTTT.

This clonotype appeared many times. The chain uses TRBV6-5 and TRBJ1-6; no reliable D call. V was shortened by 0 bases and J by 9 bases, with 6 bases between the two germline ends. The CDR3 loop spans 13 amino acids. CDR1 MNHEY and CDR2 SVGAGI come from the germline V gene. The chain's CDR3 is CASSYSAGSPLHF. Here the CDR3 DNA reads TGTGCCAGCAGTTACTCGGCGGGTTCACCCCTCCACTTT.

This clonotype was found a few times. This rearrangement joins TRBV18 to TRBJ1-5; 12 bases fit TRBD1. CDR1 is KGHSH, CDR2 LQKENI, per germline. The trim removed 1 base at V and 8 bases at J, leaving 3 bases unmatched. The CDR3 length is 15 residues. The CDR3 loop reads CASSPRDRGQEPQHF. CDR3 sequence (DNA): TGTGCCAGCTCACCACGGGACAGGGGGCAAGAGCCCCAGCATTTT.

In its sample, this clonotype was seen a few times. The rearrangement joins TRBV4-1 to TRBJ1-2; the match to TRBD1 covers 7 bases. The CDR3 spans 16 residues. CDR1 and CDR2 (germline): MGHRA, YSYEKL. V dropped 2 bases and J dropped 6; count of bases not matched to a gene: 12. In nucleotides, the CDR3 is TGCGCCAGCAGCCAACCCACCGCGGGGACAGCCCATGGCTACACCTTC. Translation gives CASSQPTAGTAHGYTF.

Ten or more counts support this clonotype. V usage is TRBV7-3 and J usage is TRBJ1-1, with 7 bases fitting TRBD1. The V gene end was trimmed by 5 bases and the J gene end by 5 bases; junction bases not matched to a gene: 8. The CDR3 is made up of 14 amino acids. CDR1 and CDR2 from the germline V gene are SGHTA and FQGTGA. The CDR3 region is CASSRRQGGTEAFF. Written as DNA, the CDR3 is TGTGCCAGCAGCCGGCGACAGGGAGGAACTGAAGCTTTCTTT.

The V and J genes are TRBV5-1 and TRBJ1-1; the D is unclear. The V and J ends lost 5 bases and 2 bases respectively, with 13 bases between them. This CDR3 contains 14 residues. CDR1 SGHRS and CDR2 YFSETQ come from the germline V gene. The CDR3 is CASRLQQSNTEAFF. For the CDR3, the DNA is TGCGCCAGCAGACTGCAGCAATCCAACACTGAAGCTTTCTTT. Combining the CDR3 with reference TRBV5-1 and TRBJ1-1 gives the whole variable domain KAGVTQTPRYLIKTRGQQVTLSCSPISGHRSVSWYQQTPGQGLQFLFEYFSETQRNKGNFPGRFSGRQFSNSRSEMNVSTLELGDSALYLCASRLQQSNTEAFFGQGTRLTVV.

This clonotype has a handful of counts. The V call is TRBV6-6, the J call TRBJ2-5; a weak D match, TRBD2 (6 bases). The germline V gene encodes CDR1 MNHNY and CDR2 SVGAGI (reference sequence). The CDR3 runs 14 residues. Trimming left V 5 bases short and J 4 bases short, with 14 bases between. CDR3 protein: CASSNSGEAETQYF. The DNA for the CDR3 is TGTGCCAGCAGTAATAGCGGAGAAGCAGAGACCCAGTACTTC.

At least ten counts were recorded for this clonotype. The CDR3, as DNA: TGTGCCAGCAGCCAAGACCTTATAGTTGGGGAGGACGAGCAGTACTTC. Protein: CASSQDLIVGEDEQYF. The V call is TRBV3-1, the J call TRBJ2-7; D perhaps matches TRBD2 (6 bases). Germline V lookup: CDR1 LGHDT, CDR2 YNNKEL (reference sequence). This CDR3 region has 16 residues. Trimming cost V 0 bases and J 5 bases, with 17 bases left between them.

The chain uses TRBV12-3 or TRBV12-4 and TRBJ1-1; D is ambiguous. V lost 5 bases and J lost 8, with 9 bases in between. The CDR3 contains 11 residues. As DNA, the CDR3 is TGTGCCAGCAGTACGCAGACGGAAGCTTTCTTT. Its protein is CASSTQTEAFF.

This chain uses TRBV7-2 with TRBJ2-3; 9 positions agree with TRBD2. V shed 1 base, J shed 2 bases, and the junction held 10 bases outside the gene matches. CDR3 length: 18 amino acids. Per germline, CDR1 SGHTA and CDR2 FQGNSA. The CDR3 region has the DNA TGTGCCAGCAGCTTAGTGGGGCTAGCGGGAATCACCACAGATACGCAGTATTTT. Its protein product is CASSLVGLAGITTDTQYF.

In this sample, this clonotype turned up many times. The V and J genes are TRBV4-3 and TRBJ2-7, with D possibly matching TRBD1 (6 bases). This CDR3 is 16 amino acids long. Trimming took 0 bases from V and 1 from J, leaving 13 bases between them. Germline lookup yields CDR1 LGHNA and CDR2 YSLEER. This CDR3 reads CASSQEARGKSYEQYF. CDR3 nucleotide sequence: TGCGCCAGCAGCCAAGAAGCCAGGGGAAAATCCTACGAGCAGTACTTC.

This clonotype was observed at least ten times. The rearrangement joins TRBV11-2 to TRBJ2-7; TRBD2 matches at 13 bases. The CDR3 spans 18 residues. Germline-derived CDR1 and CDR2 are SGHAT and FQNNGV. J gave up 2 bases and V 7 bases, and 14 bases lay outside the gene matches. DNA of the CDR3: TGTGCCAGCACCTCAAGTGGACTAGCGGGGGCCTCCCCCTACGAGCAGTACTTC. It yields the protein CASTSSGLAGASPYEQYF.

This chain links TRBV6-6 with TRBJ1-5, with D possibly matching TRBD1 (6 bases). The V end lost 0 bases, the J end lost 7 bases, and 13 bases lay between the germline ends. The germline V gene has CDR1 MNHNY and CDR2 SVGAGI (reference sequence). The CDR3 spans 15 residues. CDR3 in amino acids: CASSYSDSPGQPQHF. The DNA for the CDR3 is TGTGCCAGCAGTTACTCGGACAGTCCTGGCCAGCCCCAGCATTTT.